This T cell receptor beta chain derives from a study of shared T cell receptors in the human thymus. The repertoire was sequenced with immunoSEQ multiplex PCR; TCRdb's copy has only in-frame clones and lacks some. There are about 730,000 clones in the sample; approximately 83% occur only once, and about 0.011% lies in the top ten. The V end lost 0 bases, the J end lost 9 bases, and 9 bases lay between the germline ends. The CDR3 length is 13 residues. Germline CDR1 is LGHNA and CDR2 is YSLEER. This sample was also put to use in a study of human thymus T cells. That work adds: Serving as donors were healthy Finnish infants, each of whom was having open corrective surgery for congenital heart defects.

This clonotype originated in a girl younger than two with a congenital heart defect. The V call is TRBV4-3, the J call TRBJ2-1, with D unclear. Material for sequencing was thymocytes. The CDR3 is CASSQESTGEQFF. As DNA, the CDR3 is TGCGCCAGCAGCCAAGAGTCTACGGGTGAGCAGTTCTTC.